This TCR beta chain comes out of a study of T cell repertoires in cytomegalovirus infection. This clonotype was counted between two and nine times. What it binds is unknown. The CDR3 is made up of 13 amino acids. Germline CDR1 is ENHRY and CDR2 is SYGVKD. V lost 6 bases and J 7 bases, leaving 15 bases between the germline ends. Findings and limits, study-wide: What dominated the ex vivo response were HLA-C-restricted CMV-specific TCR beta clonotypes.

TCRdb reanalysed the reads using MiXCR and keeps one entry per CDR3 protein. The sample includes about 740,000 distinct CDR3 sequences, about 30% seen only once; the top ten take about 20%. This chain uses TRBV10-3 with TRBJ2-5; D is possibly TRBD1 or TRBD2 (5 bases each). The sample here was cultured PBMCs, taken from culture after CMV antigen stimulation. The source of this sequence is a human donor in good health (CMV status not recorded). Some clones in this sample may be carry-over from other donors' samples. CDR3 nucleotides: TGTGCCATCAGGCGCGACAGCGGCGGGACCCAGTACTTC. Translation: CAIRRDSGGTQYF.